The next 5 T cell receptor beta chains were all read from a single sample in a study of metastatic and nonmetastatic thyroid tumors. No treatment of any kind had been given to any patient before thyroid surgery. TCRdb reprocessed the PCR reads via MiXCR. The data show roughly 9,700 clones, with around 28% seen just once and over 20% held by the top ten. The specimen was tumor tissue. All receptors derive from a female donor with papillary thyroid cancer or a benign thyroid nodule (not recorded which). Some clones in this sample may be carry-over from other donors' samples.

In this sample, this clone turned up many times. The V call is TRBV2, the J call TRBJ2-5, with 8 bases identical to TRBD1. The CDR3 loop spans 17 amino acids. Trimming at V came to 4 bases and at J to 2 bases, leaving 12 bases not matched to a gene. The V gene's germline CDR1 is SNHLY and CDR2 FYNNEI. The CDR3 DNA is TGTGCCAGCAGTGGGGGAGGCGGACAGGGAGGTCAAGAGACCCAGTACTTC. Amino acid sequence: CASSGGGGQGGQETQYF.

This chain connects TRBV15 to TRBJ2-2; 8 bases match TRBD2. Unmatched junction bases numbered 2, after V lost 10 bases and J lost 4 bases. Germline V gene sequence: CDR1 LNHNV, CDR2 YYDKDF (reference sequence). This CDR3 contains 12 residues. Here the CDR3 DNA reads TGTGCCATACTAGCGGTCACCGGGGAGCTGTTTTTT. It codes for CAILAVTGELFF. The whole variable domain, remainder taken from reference TRBV15 and TRBJ2-2, is DAMVIQNPRYQVTQFGKPVTLSCSQTLNHNVMYWYQQKSSQAPKLLFHYYDKDFNNEADTPDNFQSRRPNTSFCFLDIRSPGLGDTAMYLCAILAVTGELFFGEGSRLTVL.

By frequency in the sample, this clone is medium-sized (0.01 to 0.1%). The V call is TRBV28, the J call TRBJ2-6; D is perhaps TRBD1 (6 bases). V lost 3 bases to trimming and J lost 0 bases, with 9 bases between them. Germline V lookup: CDR1 MDHEN, CDR2 SYDVKM. This CDR3 comprises 16 residues. CDR3: CASSLGHISGANVLTF. Written as DNA, the CDR3 is TGTGCCAGCAGTTTGGGACATATCTCTGGGGCCAACGTCCTGACTTTC.

Judged by abundance, this clone is medium-sized. This chain uses TRBV3-1 with TRBJ2-2, with 10 nucleotides matching TRBD1. V lost 5 bases, J lost 6 bases, and 3 bases stayed unmatched. Germline CDR1 and CDR2: LGHDT and YNNKEL (reference sequence). The CDR3 is 14 amino acids. The CDR3 protein is CASSTGQGSGELFF. The CDR3 DNA follows: TGTGCCAGCAGCACGGGACAGGGGTCCGGGGAGCTGTTTTTT.

Comments on this clone: This may come from a read error, since a much larger clone is one base off. The identical CDR3 is also encoded by other nucleotide sequences in the sample. The chain links TRBV29-1 to TRBJ2-5, with 11 bases that match TRBD1. V trimming: 7 bases; J trimming: 4 bases; junction bases outside the gene matches: 2. The CDR3 loop spans 12 amino acids. The germline V gene encodes CDR1 SQVTM and CDR2 ANQGSEA. The CDR3 region is CSGGTGGETQYF. The CDR3 DNA is TGCAGCGGTGGGACAGGGGGAGAGACCCAGTACTTC. The full variable domain, completed using reference TRBV29-1 and TRBJ2-5, is SAVISQKPSRDICQRGTSLTIQCQVDSQVTMMFWYRQQPGQSLTLIATANQGSEATYESGFVIDKFPISRPNLTFSTLTVSNMSPEDSSIYLCSGGTGGETQYFGPGTRLLVL.